This TCR beta chain was captured in a study of beta chain features in type 1 diabetes. Study-wide results and limits: Moderate yet significant TCRB CDR3 shortening was seen in Type 1 diabetes patients in all four CD4+ subsets. A PCR bias possibly favoring shorter templates would apply equally to patients and controls.

Every single donor gave one heparinised blood draw, and these averaged roughly 100 mL. Sorting of CD4+ naive, central memory, regulatory and stem cell-like memory cells was performed via CD45RO/CCR7/CD25/CD127/CD95/CD27. Expressed TCRB transcripts were sequenced after all isolated RNA was converted to cDNA. Assay: immunoSEQ multiplex PCR; the TCRdb copy retains only in-frame clones and omits some. The sample holds hundreds of thousands of clones, approximately 10% seen once. This clone has a handful of counts. No antigen is known for it. After removal of 3 bases from V and 1 base from J, the junction contained 5 bases not matched to a gene. Germline V lookup: CDR1 MNHEY, CDR2 SMNVEV (reference sequence). The CDR3 contains 15 residues.

The clonotype comes from a young woman in good health. V usage is TRBV27 and J usage is TRBJ2-7; the match to TRBD2 covers 8 bases. The sequenced sample was naive CD4+ T cells from blood. CDR3 loop: CASSFKGGRSYEQYF. The CDR3 nucleotides read TGTGCCAGCAGTTTTAAGGGCGGGAGGTCCTACGAGCAGTACTTC.